The T cell receptor beta chain under discussion was sequenced for a study of regulatory T cells in long-lasting Graves disease (dated by TCRdb to the early 2020s). With regard to the full study: Persistent Graves' disease was defined as antithyroid drug treatment for over 5 years with persistently positive TSH receptor autoantibodies. Persistent Graves' disease patients were compared with newly diagnosed Graves' disease patients by peripheral blood TCR sequencing and RNA sequencing. The study took place in China and was registered as a clinical trial. TCR sequencing covered 13 persistent and around 20 newly diagnosed Graves' disease patients, some 33 samples in total. Persistent Graves' disease patients in the clinical cohort had taken antithyroid drugs for around 11 years on average.

Reading the label with the study, this specimen's time point is: persistent/refractory GD, antithyroid drugs over 5 years with positive TRAb. For both TCR sequencing and RNA sequencing, RNA was extracted from PBMCs in TRIzol. The diagnosis of Graves' disease followed American Thyroid Association guidelines. The patients came from an endocrinology department in Xi'an, China. From each patient, about 8.9 milliliters of peripheral blood was collected into an EDTA anticoagulant tube. PBMCs were isolated by Ficoll Paque Plus density gradient separation without further T cell sorting. An Agilent 2100 Bioanalyzer and agarose gel were used to check RNA quality, and a NanoDrop 2000 was used to measure RNA concentration. In this sample, this clonotype turned up a few times. No cognate antigen has been identified for it. There are no base qualities to consult, and no much larger clone falls within one base. V is pruned by 6 bases and J by 0 bases, leaving 8 bases of the junction without a gene match. The CDR3, cysteine through phenylalanine, is 15 amino acids long. CDR3 DNA only is kept here, 45 bases in frame from base 1. CDR1 and CDR2, looked up from the germline V gene, are SNHLY and FYNNEI.

General findings and caveats noted by the study authors: The authors acknowledged the small sample size as a limitation that may reduce accuracy. Preferential use of TRBV28, TRBJ1-2 and TRBJ2-5 was observed in persistent disease, whereas TRBV20-1 and TRBJ2-1 were favored in newly diagnosed disease. Because the primary lesion, thyroid tissue, could not be accessed, the study looked at peripheral blood alone. Compared with newly diagnosed patients, persistent Graves' disease patients had lower TCR Shannon entropy and fewer highly expanded clones, which suggests clonal expansion. A larger number of public clonotypes was shared among persistent patients (more than 2,500) than among newly diagnosed patients (more than 850). Only the TCR beta chain was sequenced and analyzed.

Libraries were prepared through multiplex PCR. Sequenced on an Illumina HiSeq 4000. iRepertoire HTBI primers and Arm-PCR amplification of CDR3 regions were used to construct TCR beta libraries. PCR products were gel purified before sequencing. As for the original processing: Across samples, roughly 60 TRBV and 12 to 15 TRBJ segments were identified and used for gene usage analysis of CDR3 amino acid clonotypes. Filtered high-quality paired reads were merged into contigs using COPE and FqMerger. Contigs were aligned with BLAST to IMGT TRBV, TRBD and TRBJ reference genes, and CDR3 was defined per IMGT. Highly expanded clones were defined as clonotypes with a frequency above 0.1%. Shannon entropy was used to measure repertoire diversity, and the Gini coefficient was used to measure V-J evenness. A clonotype was considered public if more than one individual shared it. The public reads were run again by TCRdb, first through fastp at Q25 and then through MiXCR, and only productive beta chains were kept. Merged by CDR3 protein, the rows form single entries marked with the most common genes and DNA. These V and J calls originate from TCRdb's pipeline instead of the authors' own analysis. The table for this sample lists 450,000 or so distinct CDR3 sequences; under 25% of them were counted only once. Less than 9% of the sample is in the top ten clones.

The sample in question was peripheral blood mononuclear cells (PBMCs), obtained when the disease was refractory, from a patient treated with antithyroid drugs. This receptor was taken from a female donor with Graves disease. In this chain, TRBV2 is recombined with TRBJ2-7; 7 bases in the junction line up with TRBD2. The CDR3 region: CASRPGLTSSYEQYF. The sequenced DNA is TGTGCCAGCAGACCGGGACTAACGAGCTCCTACGAGCAGTACTTC.